This T cell receptor (beta chain) was captured by sequencing in a study of cytomegalovirus exposure and HLA in healthy donors. A multiplex PCR was run with 60 Vbeta primers and 13 Jbeta primers. Assay used: immunoSEQ multiplex PCR; TCRdb lists only in-frame clones, some missing. The sample holds around 180,000 clones, approximately 84% seen once. V lost 6 bases, J lost 6 bases, and 5 bases lay in between. The germline CDR1 and CDR2 sequences are MDHEN and SYDVKM. The CDR3 covers 11 residues. Source material: PBMCs. The rearrangement links TRBV28 to TRBJ1-4; D remains ambiguous. The source is a man between 18 and 35 years old in good health and CMV-seronegative. The CDR3, as DNA: TGTGCCAGCAGACTAGATGAAAAACTGTTTTTT. This translates into CASRLDEKLFF.